Listed below are T cell receptor beta chains from one sample, sequenced in a study of cytomegalovirus exposure and HLA in healthy donors. Assay used: immunoSEQ multiplex PCR; TCRdb lists only in-frame clones, some missing. Here the sample spans 210,000 or so clones, roughly 84% being singletons. The sample was PBMCs. The receptors here all came from a boy aged 2 to 10 in good health and CMV-seronegative. The CDR3 runs from the conserved cysteine through the conserved F or W. The D gene is left open where the match is weak. Expanded clones are given a class, and other clones once, few, many or no size at all.

NA	TRBV7-8	TRBJ2-3	NA	TGTGCCAGCAGCTTATCGGGAGATACGCAGTATTTT	CASSLSGDTQYF
TRBD1	TRBV6-5	TRBJ2-5	NA	TGTGCCAGCAGTTACTCAGCCAGGGGGCGAGGAGCCCAGTACTTC	CASSYSARGRGAQYF
TRBD1	TRBV7-6	TRBJ2-1	NA	TGTGCCAGCAGCCAGGGGGTAGGGGAGCAGTTCTTC	CASSQGVGEQFF
NA	TRBV5-8	TRBJ2-3	NA	TGTGCCAGCCCGGGCACAGATACGCAGTATTTT	CASPGTDTQYF
NA	TRBV29-1	TRBJ1-5	few	TGCAGCGTCGCAGAAGGACAGTTCAATCAGCCCCAGCATTTT	CSVAEGQFNQPQHF
NA	TRBV5-6	TRBJ2-7	NA	TGTGCCAGCAGCTTGGGGCAGGGCCCCTACGAGCAGTACTTC	CASSLGQGPYEQYF
TRBD1	TRBV11-1	TRBJ2-5	NA	TGTGCCAGCAGCTCTCCCACCGGGACAGCCCCAGCCCACCAAGAGACCCAGTACTTC	CASSSPTGTAPAHQETQYF
NA	TRBV5-8	TRBJ1-1	NA	TGTGCCAGCAGCTTGGTGGGGCGAAGAGCTTTCTTT	CASSLVGRRAFF
NA	TRBV7-7	TRBJ2-7	NA	TGTGCTAGCAGCCCAGGGGGAGCGGGCTACGAGCAGTACTTC	CASSPGGAGYEQYF
NA	TRBV5-4	TRBJ2-3	NA	TGTGCCAGCAGCTCTAGGCGTGGCACAGATACGCAGTATTTT	CASSSRRGTDTQYF
NA	TRBV10-3	TRBJ1-3	NA	TGTGCCACCGCATGGGGGGTCGACGGAAACACCATATATTTT	CATAWGVDGNTIYF
NA	TRBV10-1	TRBJ2-1	few	TGCGCCAGCAGTCTCCCAGGGGACAATGAGCAGTTCTTC	CASSLPGDNEQFF
NA	TRBV7-9	TRBJ2-3	NA	TGTGCCAGCAGCCTTGGAGGGGAGTGGGATACGCAGTATTTT	CASSLGGEWDTQYF
NA	TRBV19	TRBJ1-4	NA	TGTGCCAGTAGTGAGGGCGACCCTGAAAAACTGTTTTTT	CASSEGDPEKLFF
NA	TRBV6-5	TRBJ1-5	NA	TGTGCCAGCAGCAACTCTGGACAGTTCAATCAGCCCCAGCATTTT	CASSNSGQFNQPQHF
TRBD2	TRBV6-4	TRBJ2-7	few	TGTGCCAGCAGTGAACTAGCGGGAGGCTCCTACGAGCAGTACTTC	CASSELAGGSYEQYF
TRBD1	TRBV27	TRBJ1-1	NA	TGTGCCAGCAGTCTTCTTTCCGGGACAGGGCCGCTTGAAGCTTTCTTT	CASSLLSGTGPLEAFF
TRBD1	TRBV5-8	TRBJ1-4	NA	TGTGCCAGCAGGTCCGGGACAGCAACTAATGAAAAACTGTTTTTT	CASRSGTATNEKLFF
NA	TRBV4-1	TRBJ2-5	NA	TGCGCCAGCAGCCAAGGCGGGTCGGGGGAGACCCAGTACTTC	CASSQGGSGETQYF
NA	TRBV27	TRBJ2-2	NA	TGTGCCAGCAGTTTAATTTGGGGCTCCGGGGAGCTGTTTTTT	CASSLIWGSGELFF
NA	TRBV10-3	TRBJ2-7	once	TGTGCCATCAGTGAGGCGACAGGATCCTACGAGCAGTACTTC	CAISEATGSYEQYF
NA	TRBV5-4	TRBJ2-5	NA	TGTGCCAGCAGGACAGGCTTGCAAGAGACCCAGTACTTC	CASRTGLQETQYF
NA	TRBV21-1	TRBJ1-2	NA	TGTGCCAGCAGCAAATTGAGGGGGCCTTGGTACGGCTACACCTTC	CASSKLRGPWYGYTF
TRBD2	TRBV5-4	TRBJ2-5	once	TGTGCCAGCAGCTTGGCTAGCGGACTACAAGAGACCCAGTACTTC	CASSLASGLQETQYF
NA	TRBV19	TRBJ1-3	NA	TGTGCCAGTAAGACAGGATCCTCTGGAAACACCATATATTTT	CASKTGSSGNTIYF
NA	TRBV5-4	TRBJ1-2	NA	TGTGCCAGCAGCTTAGGGGACTATGGCTACACCTTC	CASSLGDYGYTF
NA	TRBV29-1	TRBJ1-1	NA	TGCAGCGTCGAGACAGACTTGAACACTGAAGCTTTCTTT	CSVETDLNTEAFF
NA	TRBV10-1	TRBJ1-5	NA	TGCGCCAGCAGTCCGAGGGTTAATCAGCCCCAGCATTTT	CASSPRVNQPQHF